Each of the 3 T cell receptor beta chains below was sequenced from the same sample in a study of blood T cells in healthy people across ages. The authors ran a second PCR of about 6 to 11 cycles using a sample-barcoded 5' primer and a J-beta primer mix. Using its own MiXCR run on the 5' RACE reads, TCRdb lists one record per CDR3 protein. Counted here are roughly 500,000 distinct CDR3 sequences, approximately 27% occurring once; the ten biggest clones make up about 18%. Sequenced material: blood. These receptors came from a woman aged 65 to 85 in good health.

This clonotype was recorded a few times. The J gene is TRBJ1-1, the V gene TRBV6-1; D might be TRBD1 (6 bases). Trimming cost V 3 bases and J 0 bases, with 14 bases left between them. The CDR3 loop spans 16 amino acids. Per germline, CDR1 MNHNS and CDR2 SASEGT. CDR3 in DNA: TGTGCCAGCAGTGATCGACAGGCGCTTATGAACACTGAAGCTTTCTTT. Amino acid sequence: CASSDRQALMNTEAFF.

This clonotype was recorded a few times. This CDR3 is CSVDAGLREAQYF. DNA of the CDR3: TGCAGCGTTGATGCGGGGCTGAGGGAGGCCCAGTACTTC. V gene TRBV29-1 combines with J gene TRBJ2-5, with D possibly TRBD2 on 6 matching bases. The CDR3 spans 13 residues. V lost 3 bases, J lost 9 bases, and 17 bases lay in between. CDR1 and CDR2 (germline): SQVTM, ANQGSEA.

This chain connects TRBV11-2 to TRBJ2-3; 8 bases align to TRBD2. Germline values: CDR1 SGHAT, CDR2 FQNNGV. V shed 5 bases and J 6 bases; nucleotides not matched to a gene: 10. This CDR3 comprises 15 residues. In DNA form, the CDR3 reads TGTGCCAGCAGCCAAAAAGCGGGGGAGAGGGATACGCAGTATTTT. Its translation is CASSQKAGERDTQYF.